Sequencing of this TCR beta chain was carried out in a study of Ad26.COV2.S vaccination and SARS-CoV-2 variants. Study-level background: Donor was assigned to the Ad26.COV2.S arm of trial COV1001.

The treatment is: roughly 18 received Ad26.COV2.S at low or high dose, single or two shots; about 5 received placebo; per-sample allocation not given. Collection of the samples took place on day 63 after the first injection of vaccine or placebo. An Ad26 vector carrying the Wuhan-strain SARS-CoV-2 spike served as the vaccine. Some clones are missing from TCRdb's copy, which holds only in-frame ones; the method was immunoSEQ multiplex PCR. The sample gives about 350,000 clones, 85% to 90% of which show up once; approximately 5% is in the top ten. Trimming cost V 3 bases and J 1 base; bases outside gene matches: 4. CDR1 MNHNS and CDR2 SASEGT come from the germline V gene. The CDR3 contains 15 residues.

The chain couples TRBV6-1 to TRBJ1-1; TRBD1 matches 8 bases. The source was peripheral blood, collected in a trial of Ad26.COV2.S vaccine versus placebo. The receptor was derived from a person aged 18-65 years who received the Ad26.COV2.S COVID-19 vaccine or a placebo. CDR3 DNA: TGTGCCAGCAGTGAGGCGGGGACAGGGAACACTGAAGCTTTCTTT. This translates into CASSEAGTGNTEAFF.